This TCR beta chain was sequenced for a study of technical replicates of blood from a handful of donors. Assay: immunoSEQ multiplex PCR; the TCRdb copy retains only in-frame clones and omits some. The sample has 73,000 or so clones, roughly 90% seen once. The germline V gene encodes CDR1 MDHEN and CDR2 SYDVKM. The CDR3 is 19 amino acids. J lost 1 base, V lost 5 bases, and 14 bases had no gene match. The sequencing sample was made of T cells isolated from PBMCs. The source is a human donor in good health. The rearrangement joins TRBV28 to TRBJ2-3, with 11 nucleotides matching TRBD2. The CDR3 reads CASSTFPLLLAGGTDTQYF. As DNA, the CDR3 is TGTGCCAGCAGTACCTTCCCCCTCTTACTAGCGGGGGGCACAGATACGCAGTATTTT. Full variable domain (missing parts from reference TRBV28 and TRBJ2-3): DVKVTQSSRYLVKRTGEKVFLECVQDMDHENMFWYRQDPGLGLRLIYFSYDVKMKEKGDIPEGYSVSREKKERFSLILESASTNQTSMYLCASSTFPLLLAGGTDTQYFGPGTRLTVL.